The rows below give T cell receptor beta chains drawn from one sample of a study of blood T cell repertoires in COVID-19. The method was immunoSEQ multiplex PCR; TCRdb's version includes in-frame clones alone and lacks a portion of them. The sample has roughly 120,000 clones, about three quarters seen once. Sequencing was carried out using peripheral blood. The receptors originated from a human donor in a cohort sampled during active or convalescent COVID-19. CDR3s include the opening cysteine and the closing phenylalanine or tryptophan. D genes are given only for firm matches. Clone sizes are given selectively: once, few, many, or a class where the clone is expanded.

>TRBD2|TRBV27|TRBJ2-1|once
TGTGCCAGCAGGAAGCGACTAGCGGGTCATGAGCAGTTCTTC
CASRKRLAGHEQFF
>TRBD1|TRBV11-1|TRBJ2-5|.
TGTGCCAGCAGCCAAGGGACAGGGCTCCAAGAGACCCAGTACTTC
CASSQGTGLQETQYF
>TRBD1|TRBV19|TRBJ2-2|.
TGTGCCAGTAGTATAGACGGACAGGGTTCCGGGGAGCTGTTTTTT
CASSIDGQGSGELFF
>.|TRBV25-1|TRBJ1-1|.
TGTGCCAGCAGTGAATCCCCAGGAGGTGGGGACACTGAAGCTTTCTTT
CASSESPGGGDTEAFF
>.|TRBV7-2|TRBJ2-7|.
TGTGCCAGCAGCCCCCCCAGGGGTGGACCCAACTACGAGCAGTACTTC
CASSPPRGGPNYEQYF
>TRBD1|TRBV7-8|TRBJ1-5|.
TGTGCCAGCAGCGCATCGGACAGGGCATCAAATCAGCCCCAGCATTTT
CASSASDRASNQPQHF
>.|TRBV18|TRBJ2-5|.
TGTGCCAGCTCCGCAAACACAGGCCTCCAAGAGACCCAGTACTTC
CASSANTGLQETQYF
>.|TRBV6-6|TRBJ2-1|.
TGTGCCAGCAGTCACCAGGGGTTGGGGAACAATGAGCAGTTCTTC
CASSHQGLGNNEQFF
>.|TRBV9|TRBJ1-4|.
TGTGCCAGCAGCACCGGACAGAAGGTGGTAGAAAAACTGTTTTTT
CASSTGQKVVEKLFF
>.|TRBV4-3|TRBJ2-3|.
TGCGCCAGCAGCCAGGGGCTTAGGATGGCGCAGTATTTT
CASSQGLRMAQYF
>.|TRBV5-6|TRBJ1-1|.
TGTGCCAGCAGCTTGGCAGGACAGAAATCTGAAGCTTTCTTT
CASSLAGQKSEAFF
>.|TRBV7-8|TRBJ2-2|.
TGTGCCAGCAGCTCTATGCGTACCGGGGAGCTGTTTTTT
CASSSMRTGELFF
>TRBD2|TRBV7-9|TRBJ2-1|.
TGTGCCAGCAGCTTATCTCTCAGCGGGGGGGAGCAGTTCTTC
CASSLSLSGGEQFF
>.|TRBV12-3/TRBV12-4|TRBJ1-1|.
TGTGCCAGCAGACCCGACAGGTCTCTAGCTTTCTTT
CASRPDRSLAFF
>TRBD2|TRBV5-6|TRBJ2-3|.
TGTGCCAGCAGCTTGGAGGGACTAGCCGGGGCAGATACGCAGTATTTT
CASSLEGLAGADTQYF
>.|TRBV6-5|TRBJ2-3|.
TGTGCCAGCAGCAGGACAGCAATCAAGGGGGATACGCAGTATTTT
CASSRTAIKGDTQYF
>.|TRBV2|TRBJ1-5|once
TGTGCCAGCAGTGAAAGGCCACCGGGACCCCAGCATTTT
CASSERPPGPQHF
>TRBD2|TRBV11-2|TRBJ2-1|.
TGTGCCAGCAGCTTAGCGGGGGGATCCTACAATGAGCAGTTCTTC
CASSLAGGSYNEQFF
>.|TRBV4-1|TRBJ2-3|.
TGCGCCAGCAGCCAAGAACCGGGCACAGATACGCAGTATTTT
CASSQEPGTDTQYF
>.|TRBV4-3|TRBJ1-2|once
TGCGCCAGCAGCCAAGACGTGGGGAGGGGAGGCTACACCTTC
CASSQDVGRGGYTF